These 30 T cell receptor beta chains came from one sample sequenced in a study of cytotoxic CD8 clonotypes in ibrutinib-treated CLL. Assay: immunoSEQ multiplex PCR; the TCRdb copy retains only in-frame clones and omits some. The table has 50,000 to 65,000 clones, about three quarters seen once; the top ten hold about two fifths. The sample in question was PBMCs, obtained after 12 months of ibrutinib treatment. These receptors all come from a human donor with chronic lymphocytic leukemia.

The chain carries TRBV7-9 and TRBJ2-1; 7 bases map to TRBD2. The CDR3 runs to 16 residues. With V trimmed by 1 base and J by 4 bases, 7 bases remained unmatched. Germline CDR1 reads SEHNR; CDR2 reads FQNEAQ (reference sequence). The DNA for the CDR3 is TGTGCCAGCAGCTTAGTGCGGCTAGCGGTATACAATGAGCAGTTCTTC. Translated: CASSLVRLAVYNEQFF.

This clone appeared once. The rearrangement joins TRBV7-8 to TRBJ1-1; D is perhaps TRBD1 (5 bases). CDR3 length: 17 amino acids. Trimming left V 2 bases short and J 0 bases short, with 16 bases between. Per the germline V gene, CDR1 is SGHVS and CDR2 is FQNEAQ. The CDR3 nucleotides are TGTGCCAGCAGCTTACTTGGCAGGGCAAACATGAACACTGAAGCTTTCTTT. Translated: CASSLLGRANMNTEAFF.

This chain uses TRBV6-6 with TRBJ2-3, with D perhaps TRBD1 or TRBD2 (5 bases each). V was cut by 5 bases and J by 4 bases, with 10 bases left in between. This CDR3 has 13 residues. CDR1 and CDR2 from the germline V gene are MNHNY and SVGAGI (reference sequence). CDR3 nucleotides: TGTGCCAGCAGTAATTGGGGGTCAGATACGCAGTATTTT. It codes for CASSNWGSDTQYF.

CDR3 nucleotides: TGCGCCAGCAGCCCAAACGGTGGAACCAATCAGGGAGATACGCAGTATTTT. Its translation is CASSPNGGTNQGDTQYF. J is TRBJ2-3 and V is TRBV4-3, with D maybe TRBD1 (5 bases). Trimming shortened V by 4 bases and J by 5 bases, and 22 bases separated the two germline ends. CDR1 and CDR2 from the germline V gene are LGHNA and YSLEER. This CDR3 has 17 residues.

The gene calls are TRBV2 and TRBJ2-1; the match to TRBD2 covers 8 bases. Germline CDR1 reads SNHLY; CDR2 reads FYNNEI. CDR3 size: 16 residues. V lost 8 bases, J lost 8 bases, and 17 bases stayed unmatched. CDR3 DNA: TGTGCCAGCGGATGGGATAGCGGGATTAGGACCGATGAGCAGTTCTTC. Protein product: CASGWDSGIRTDEQFF.

This chain joins TRBV27 and TRBJ1-2; no reliable D call. The CDR3 is 13 residues long. Deletions cut 5 bases from V and 8 bases from J, with 15 bases between. Germline V gene data show CDR1 as MNHEY and CDR2 as SMNVEV (reference sequence). CDR3 amino acids: CASSDRTHAGYTF. DNA for the CDR3: TGTGCCAGCAGTGACCGGACGCATGCGGGCTACACCTTC.

The V and J genes are TRBV27 and TRBJ2-7; a possible D gene is TRBD2 (5 bases). Germline V gene lookup returns CDR1 MNHEY and CDR2 SMNVEV (reference sequence). The CDR3 loop spans 16 amino acids. Trimming cost V 3 bases and J 1 base, with 16 bases left between them. CDR3 residues: CASSFQTPSGSYEQYF. DNA for the CDR3: TGTGCCAGCAGTTTCCAGACTCCAAGCGGTTCCTACGAGCAGTACTTC.

This clone was found a few times. This chain joins TRBV6-1 and TRBJ2-1; 7 nucleotides line up with TRBD1. Germline-derived CDR1 and CDR2 are MNHNS and SASEGT. V dropped 9 bases and J dropped 9; count of bases not matched to a gene: 8. CDR3 size: 12 residues. The CDR3 DNA follows: TGTGCCAGTAGACAGGGCCAGGGTGAGCAGTTCTTC. It codes for CASRQGQGEQFF.

In this sample, this clone turned up once. The chain is built from TRBV7-3 and TRBJ1-5, with D perhaps matching TRBD1 (5 bases). V shed 2 bases and J shed 5 bases, with 7 bases lying between them. The germline gives CDR1 SGHTA, CDR2 FQGTGA. The CDR3 is 13 amino acids. The CDR3 nucleotides are TGTGCCAGCAGCTTAGGCAGGGATCAGCCCCAGCATTTT. Residues: CASSLGRDQPQHF.

The J gene is TRBJ2-3, the V gene TRBV29-1; 12 bases agree with TRBD2. Germline assignment: CDR1 SQVTM and CDR2 ANQGSEA. The V and J ends lost 2 bases and 4 bases, in that order; junction bases with no gene match: 4. This CDR3 region has 15 residues. DNA for the CDR3: TGCAGCGTTGAATACCTAGCGGGGGGGGCAGATACGCAGTATTTT. Its protein product is CSVEYLAGGADTQYF.

This clone has only a few counts. This sequence joins TRBV5-1 and TRBJ2-7, with 8 nucleotides matching TRBD1. The CDR3 spans 15 residues. V shed 3 bases, J shed 5 bases, and the junction held 10 bases outside the gene matches. From germline, CDR1 is SGHRS and CDR2 YFSETQ. CDR3 nucleotide sequence: TGCGCCAGCAGCTACGGGCAGGGGGCGTTTAACGAGCAGTACTTC. It is translated as CASSYGQGAFNEQYF.

This clone has only a few counts. The chain uses TRBV5-1 and TRBJ2-1; tentative D call: TRBD1 (6 bases). Germline CDR1 reads SGHRS; CDR2 reads YFSETQ. Trimming removed 4 bases at V and 7 bases at J, with 15 bases between. CDR3 length equals 14 residues. The CDR3 DNA reads TGCGCCAGCAGCCCCGGACAGTCGGGGAATGAGCAGTTCTTC. This encodes CASSPGQSGNEQFF.

This chain joins TRBV2 and TRBJ2-1; 11 bases align to TRBD2. The germline CDR1 and CDR2 sequences are SNHLY and FYNNEI. The CDR3 runs 15 residues. Trimming removed 6 bases from V and 4 bases from J; junction bases left unmatched: 5. This CDR3 is CASSTSGGPYNEQFF. In DNA form, the CDR3 reads TGTGCCAGCAGCACTAGCGGGGGACCATACAATGAGCAGTTCTTC.

This clone occurred a few times. The V call is TRBV15, the J call TRBJ2-2, with 10 bases that match TRBD1. The V gene's germline CDR1 is LNHNV and CDR2 YYDKDF (reference sequence). The CDR3 has 15 residues. Trimming removed 5 bases from V and 4 bases from J; junction bases left unmatched: 4. The CDR3 coding sequence is TGTGCCACCAGCGAGACAGGGGGCTTCACCGGGGAGCTGTTTTTT. Protein product: CATSETGGFTGELFF.

V usage is TRBV10-3 and J usage is TRBJ1-1; D is uncertain. The V end lost 0 bases, the J end lost 1 base, and 6 bases lay between the germline ends. Germline-derived CDR1 and CDR2 are ENHRY and SYGVKD. CDR3 size: 14 residues. The CDR3 bases are TGTGCCATCAGTGAGTCGTCTAAGAACACTGAAGCTTTCTTT. Translation gives CAISESSKNTEAFF.

This chain connects TRBV9 to TRBJ1-1; D remains unclear. Germline loops: CDR1 SGDLS, CDR2 YYNGEE. Trimming pared 0 bases from V and 5 bases from J, leaving 11 bases between. The CDR3 contains 14 residues. In DNA, the CDR3 is TGTGCCAGCAGCGTAGAAGGAGGGATAACTGAAGCTTTCTTT. This encodes CASSVEGGITEAFF. Full variable domain (outside the CDR3, taken from reference TRBV9 and TRBJ1-1): DSGVTQTPKHLITATGQRVTLRCSPRSGDLSVYWYQQSLDQGLQFLIQYYNGEERAKGNILERFSAQQFPDLHSELNLSSLELGDSALYFCASSVEGGITEAFFGQGTRLTVV.

This chain links TRBV19 with TRBJ1-1; D uncertain. The CDR3 extends over 13 amino acids. Germline values: CDR1 LNHDA, CDR2 SQIVND (reference sequence). V lost 7 bases and J lost 1, with 10 bases in between. CDR3 sequence (DNA): TGTGCCAGTAATAACAGACAGAACACTGAAGCTTTCTTT. Translated: CASNNRQNTEAFF.

The rearrangement uses TRBV13 and TRBJ2-1; TRBD1 might be the D (6 bases). The CDR3 consists of 14 residues. Trimming left V 0 bases short and J 5 bases short, with 8 bases between. CDR1 and CDR2 (germline): PRHDT, FYEKMQ (reference sequence). The CDR3 coding sequence is TGTGCCAGCAGCTTAGGCGGGACAAACAATGAGCAGTTCTTC. Translation gives CASSLGGTNNEQFF.

The CDR3: CASSPWMGGNTIYF. Here the CDR3 DNA reads TGTGCCAGCAGCCCGTGGATGGGGGGAAACACCATATATTTT. The rearrangement joins TRBV7-9 to TRBJ1-3; no reliable D call. Between the trimmed V and J ends, which lost 5 bases and 4 bases, there was a span of 12 bases. Germline V gene lookup returns CDR1 SEHNR and CDR2 FQNEAQ (reference sequence). This CDR3 is 14 amino acids long.

This chain connects TRBV7-9 to TRBJ2-1; tentatively, D is TRBD1 or TRBD2 (6 bases each). Trimming removed 4 bases from V and 4 bases from J, with 14 bases in between. CDR1 SEHNR and CDR2 FQNEAQ come from the germline V gene (reference sequence). The CDR3 covers 15 residues. The CDR3: CASSSAGHSYNEQFF. In DNA form, the CDR3 reads TGTGCCAGCAGCTCCGCGGGACATAGTTACAATGAGCAGTTCTTC.

V usage is TRBV30 and J usage is TRBJ2-1; possibly TRBD1 for D (5 bases). Germline CDR1 is GTSNPN and CDR2 is SVGIG (reference sequence). The V gene lost 0 bases and the J gene lost 9 bases, with 21 bases spanning the gap. The CDR3 covers 16 residues. CDR3 sequence (DNA): TGTGCCTGGAGTGTACCTTCATTGCCAGGGCCGGGTGAGCAGTTCTTC. It is translated as CAWSVPSLPGPGEQFF. The whole variable domain, filled in from reference TRBV30 and TRBJ2-1, reads SQTIHQWPATLVQPVGSPLSLECTVEGTSNPNLYWYRQAAGRGLQLLFYSVGIGQISSEVPQNLSASRPQDRQFILSSKKLLLSDSGFYLCAWSVPSLPGPGEQFFGPGTRLTVL.

V usage is TRBV7-2 and J usage is TRBJ1-3; D is undetermined. Germline values: CDR1 SGHTA, CDR2 FQGNSA. The CDR3 is made up of 15 amino acids. V lost 2 bases and J lost 0, with 8 bases in between. The DNA of the CDR3 is TGTGCCAGCAGCTTATACAGCAACTCTGGAAACACCATATATTTT. Protein sequence: CASSLYSNSGNTIYF.

This chain joins TRBV5-6 and TRBJ2-3; 7 bases match TRBD2. The CDR3 length is 18 residues. Losses at the gene ends were 4 bases for V and 0 bases for J; bases not matched to a gene: 14. Germline lookup yields CDR1 SGHDT and CDR2 YYEEEE. CDR3 protein: CASSRGLPYRTSTDTQYF. As DNA, the CDR3 is TGTGCCAGCAGCAGGGGACTACCGTACAGGACTAGCACAGATACGCAGTATTTT.

The rearrangement links TRBV7-9 to TRBJ2-5; D might be TRBD1 (5 bases). This CDR3 spans 15 amino acids. Trimming shortened V by 3 bases and J by 4 bases, and 15 bases separated the two germline ends. From germline, CDR1 is SEHNR and CDR2 FQNEAQ (reference sequence). The CDR3 protein is CASSFRPRVGETQYF. Written as DNA, the CDR3 is TGTGCCAGCAGCTTCAGACCCAGGGTTGGAGAGACCCAGTACTTC. The whole variable domain, remainder taken from reference TRBV7-9 and TRBJ2-5, is DTGVSQNPRHKITKRGQNVTFRCDPISEHNRLYWYRQTLGQGPEFLTYFQNEAQLEKSRLLSDRFSAERPKGSFSTLEIQRTEQGDSAMYLCASSFRPRVGETQYFGPGTRLLVL.

The genes are TRBV2 and TRBJ2-7; no clear D gene. V was pared by 9 bases and J by 2 bases, with 14 bases between. The CDR3 runs to 13 residues. Germline values: CDR1 SNHLY, CDR2 FYNNEI. The CDR3 spells CASNEDRPYEQYF. CDR3 DNA: TGTGCCAGTAACGAGGACCGTCCCTACGAGCAGTACTTC.

The chain couples TRBV7-3 to TRBJ1-1; 8 bases agree with TRBD1. The V segment lost 1 base and the J segment 6 bases; nucleotides outside the gene matches: 19. Germline V gives CDR1 SGHTA, CDR2 FQGTGA. The CDR3 length is 19 residues. This CDR3 is CASSLIGWSGGGWGSEAFF. The CDR3 region has the DNA TGTGCCAGCAGCTTAATCGGGTGGTCAGGGGGCGGTTGGGGCTCTGAAGCTTTCTTT.

The chain joins TRBV20-1 to TRBJ2-7; D call uncertain. The CDR3 loop spans 10 amino acids. The V and J ends lost 3 bases and 5 bases respectively, with 5 bases between them. Germline CDR1 and CDR2: DFQATT and SNEGSKA (reference sequence). The CDR3 sequence is CSASLDEQYF. The CDR3, as DNA: TGCAGTGCTAGTTTGGACGAGCAGTACTTC.

The chain is built from TRBV28 and TRBJ2-2; D unresolved. Trimming took 5 bases from V and 0 from J, leaving 13 bases between them. CDR3 size: 16 residues. From germline, CDR1 is MDHEN and CDR2 SYDVKM. This CDR3 reads CASSTTTAANTGELFF. The CDR3 region has the DNA TGTGCCAGCAGTACCACCACCGCCGCGAACACCGGGGAGCTGTTTTTT.

V and J are TRBV27 and TRBJ1-5; D ambiguous. V was trimmed by 0 bases and J by 0 bases, leaving 6 bases between them. This CDR3 has 15 amino acids. Per germline, CDR1 MNHEY and CDR2 SMNVEV (reference sequence). The CDR3 here is CASSLSSGSNQPQHF. The CDR3 DNA sequence: TGTGCCAGCAGTTTATCGTCGGGTAGCAATCAGCCCCAGCATTTT.

The chain carries TRBV27 and TRBJ2-7; 9 bases are a match to TRBD2. V shed 6 bases and J 2 bases; nucleotides not matched to a gene: 5. Germline CDR1 MNHEY, CDR2 SMNVEV (reference sequence). The CDR3 is 14 residues long. The CDR3 here is CASREAGGPYEQYF. As DNA, the CDR3 is TGTGCCAGCAGGGAAGCGGGAGGCCCCTACGAGCAGTACTTC.